This entry is about one TCR beta chain. In Seattle, patients joined the study during active infection and were tracked longitudinally. This entry comes from a study of blood T cell repertoires in COVID-19. On the study more broadly: Both acute and convalescent COVID-19 samples were obtained from the United States, Italy and Spain. T cells, B-cell-depleted T cells, or PBMCs provided the cDNA or gDNA that served as material.

This CDR3 spans 14 amino acids. V was cut by 6 bases and J by 0 bases, with 12 bases left in between. CDR1 and CDR2 (germline): MNHEY, SVGEGT. In the original workflow: Reference gene primer amplification gave nucleated cell count estimates. Clones were read by immunoSEQ multiplex PCR, and TCRdb kept only the in-frame ones, dropping some. V and J calls and clone size follow that table, whereas D and trimming were derived from the DNA. The sample lists some 220,000 clones; nearly 95% were seen once. The sample taken for sequencing was peripheral blood. This chain joins TRBV6-2 or TRBV6-3 and TRBJ2-7; D gene ambiguous. The TCR was taken from a man aged 25 to 40 with COVID-19, enrolled during active disease. CDR3 sequence: CASSSSQYSYEQYF. In DNA form, the CDR3 reads TGTGCCAGCAGCTCTTCGCAGTACTCCTACGAGCAGTACTTC.